These T cell receptor beta chains were read from a single sample in a study of T cell responses to AZD1222 COVID-19 vaccine. Produced via immunoSEQ multiplex PCR; TCRdb's table is partial and in-frame only. Counted here are about 86,000 clones, around 90% occurring once; the ten biggest clones make up roughly 5.3%. Specimen: peripheral blood, collected 28 days after the second AZD1222 dose. The receptors stem from an adult who received the AZD1222 COVID-19 vaccine. CDR3s include the opening cysteine and the closing phenylalanine or tryptophan. D genes are given only for firm matches. Not all rows give a size; the values are once, few, many and, for expanded clones, a class.

j_gene,d_gene,abundance,v_gene,CDR3aa,CDR3nt
TRBJ2-5,NA,NA,TRBV10-3,CAISESRGGGETQYF,TGTGCCATCAGTGAGTCGAGGGGAGGGGGCGAGACCCAGTACTTC
TRBJ1-1,NA,NA,TRBV6-1,CASSEMNREAFF,TGTGCCAGCAGTGAAATGAACAGGGAGGCTTTCTTT
TRBJ1-6,NA,NA,TRBV10-2,CASRTRTAYNSPLHF,TGCGCCAGCAGGACTAGGACAGCTTATAATTCACCCCTCCACTTT
TRBJ1-2,NA,NA,TRBV3-1/TRBV3-2,CASSQAAGSSNYGYTF,TGTGCCAGCAGCCAAGCGGCGGGGTCCTCTAACTATGGCTACACCTTC
TRBJ1-2,TRBD1,few,TRBV27,CASSFRSRDRGMWGYTF,TGTGCCAGCAGTTTTCGAAGCCGGGACAGGGGCATGTGGGGCTACACCTTC
TRBJ1-2,TRBD1,NA,TRBV19,CASSQQGAGGYTF,TGTGCCAGTAGCCAACAGGGGGCGGGAGGCTACACCTTC
TRBJ1-5,NA,NA,TRBV5-1,CASSRRTDSNQPQHF,TGCGCCAGCAGTAGGAGGACGGATAGCAATCAGCCCCAGCATTTT
TRBJ1-2,NA,NA,TRBV12-3/TRBV12-4,CASSFGMGYGYTF,TGTGCCAGCAGTTTTGGGATGGGCTATGGCTACACCTTC
TRBJ2-5,TRBD2,NA,TRBV11-3,CASSAGGLQETQYF,TGTGCCAGCAGCGCGGGGGGGCTCCAAGAGACCCAGTACTTC
TRBJ2-7,NA,NA,TRBV7-2,CASSSLARSEQYF,TGTGCCAGCAGCAGCTTAGCCCGCAGCGAGCAGTACTTC
TRBJ2-6,NA,NA,TRBV24-1,CATSDPKITGANVLTF,TGTGCCACCAGTGATCCAAAGATTACTGGGGCCAACGTCCTGACTTTC
TRBJ2-1,NA,few,TRBV7-2,CASSSPIDSYNEQFF,TGTGCCAGCAGCTCGCCAATAGACAGTTACAATGAGCAGTTCTTC
TRBJ1-5,NA,few,TRBV5-8,CASSLWGPNQPQHF,TGTGCCAGCAGCTTGTGGGGGCCGAATCAGCCCCAGCATTTT
TRBJ2-3,TRBD1,NA,TRBV27,CASGRGPPGTQYF,TGTGCCAGCGGTAGGGGGCCGCCCGGTACGCAGTATTTT
TRBJ1-5,NA,NA,TRBV5-1,CASRPSTGNQPQHF,TGCGCCAGCAGGCCGAGCACAGGTAATCAGCCCCAGCATTTT
TRBJ1-4,NA,NA,TRBV7-9,CASSLAQGEGGEKLFF,TGTGCCAGCAGCTTAGCCCAGGGAGAGGGTGGTGAAAAACTGTTTTTT
TRBJ1-5,TRBD1,NA,TRBV27,CASRQGGVYSNQPQHF,TGTGCCAGCAGGCAGGGGGGGGTCTATAGCAATCAGCCCCAGCATTTT
TRBJ1-2,TRBD1,NA,TRBV6-5,CASTPTGADYGYTF,TGTGCCAGCACTCCGACAGGGGCTGACTATGGCTACACCTTC
TRBJ1-2,NA,NA,TRBV6-1,CASSEEGGSYTF,TGTGCCAGCAGTGAAGAAGGCGGGAGCTACACCTTC
TRBJ1-1,NA,NA,TRBV19,CASTGDSLNTEAFF,TGTGCCAGTACTGGTGACAGCTTGAACACTGAAGCTTTCTTT
TRBJ2-3,NA,NA,TRBV28,CASSLGIAESTDTQYF,TGTGCCAGCAGTTTGGGTATAGCGGAGAGCACAGATACGCAGTATTTT
TRBJ2-1,NA,NA,TRBV24-1,CATSDSWTSSYNEQFF,TGTGCCACCAGTGATTCCTGGACGAGCTCCTACAATGAGCAGTTCTTC
TRBJ1-1,NA,NA,TRBV5-1,CASSSLSVGNTEAFF,TGCGCCAGCAGCTCACTCTCGGTCGGGAACACTGAAGCTTTCTTT
TRBJ2-7,NA,NA,TRBV27,CASSFRAPGPGELGPVMSEQYF,TGTGCCAGCAGTTTTCGGGCCCCGGGGCCTGGCGAACTGGGACCGGTTATGAGCGAGCAGTACTTC
TRBJ1-6,NA,NA,TRBV28,CASSTGTAPLHF,TGTGCCAGCAGTACAGGAACGGCACCCCTCCACTTT
TRBJ2-5,TRBD1,NA,TRBV3-1/TRBV3-2,CASSQDRGRGLETQYF,TGTGCCAGCAGCCAAGATCGTGGCAGGGGGCTAGAGACCCAGTACTTC
TRBJ2-5,TRBD1,NA,TRBV19,CASSMDRETQETQYF,TGTGCCAGTAGTATGGACAGGGAGACCCAAGAGACCCAGTACTTC
TRBJ2-6,NA,NA,TRBV29-1,CSVGGNLGSGANVLTF,TGCAGCGTTGGGGGGAATCTTGGCTCTGGGGCCAACGTCCTGACTTTC
TRBJ1-2,NA,NA,TRBV18,CASSPPISASQRYGYTF,TGTGCCAGCTCACCACCAATATCGGCCTCACAAAGATATGGCTACACCTTC
TRBJ1-4,NA,NA,TRBV10-1,CASSEGMREKLFF,TGCGCCAGCAGTGAGGGGATGAGGGAAAAACTGTTTTTT
TRBJ2-5,NA,once,TRBV6-5,CATRGLDQETQYF,TGTGCCACCCGGGGGTTGGACCAAGAGACCCAGTACTTC
TRBJ1-6,NA,NA,TRBV5-4,CASKLGAENSPLHF,TGTGCCAGCAAGCTTGGGGCAGAGAATTCACCCCTCCACTTT
TRBJ2-6,NA,few,TRBV7-9,CASSHPPSGANVLTF,TGTGCCAGCAGCCACCCCCCCTCTGGGGCCAACGTCCTGACTTTC
TRBJ2-1,TRBD1,NA,TRBV27,CASSPVKRQGNNEQFF,TGTGCCAGCAGTCCCGTGAAAAGACAGGGGAACAATGAGCAGTTCTTC
TRBJ2-3,NA,NA,TRBV7-9,CASSLDTSAGDTQYF,TGTGCCAGCAGCCTGGACACCTCGGCGGGAGATACGCAGTATTTT
TRBJ2-3,TRBD2,once,TRBV3-1/TRBV3-2,CASSQEVGGGVDTQYF,TGTGCCAGCAGCCAAGAGGTTGGCGGGGGGGTAGATACGCAGTATTTT
TRBJ2-2,NA,NA,TRBV9,CASSVALFTGELFF,TGTGCCAGCAGCGTAGCTCTCTTCACCGGGGAGCTGTTTTTT
TRBJ2-2,NA,NA,TRBV4-1,CASSQVQGPTGELFF,TGCGCCAGCAGCCAAGTTCAGGGGCCCACCGGGGAGCTGTTTTTT
TRBJ1-6,NA,NA,TRBV6-1,CASSEVWVSPLHF,TGTGCCAGCAGTGAAGTCTGGGTATCACCCCTCCACTTT
TRBJ1-6,NA,NA,TRBV7-9,CASSSQGRSPLHF,TGTGCCAGCAGCTCTCAGGGGAGGTCACCCCTCCACTTT
TRBJ1-4,NA,NA,TRBV30,CAWSVPGTIEKLFF,TGTGCCTGGAGTGTCCCGGGGACAATTGAAAAACTGTTTTTT
TRBJ1-2,NA,NA,TRBV10-2,CASSDVVGQYYGYTF,TGCGCCAGCAGTGATGTCGTCGGACAGTACTATGGCTACACCTTC
TRBJ2-7,TRBD1,NA,TRBV6-5,CASQIGTDYEQYF,TGTGCCAGCCAAATTGGGACAGATTACGAGCAGTACTTC
TRBJ1-1,NA,NA,TRBV6-5,CASSYDSNTEAFF,TGTGCCAGCAGTTACGACTCCAACACTGAAGCTTTCTTT
TRBJ2-2,NA,NA,TRBV4-1,CASSQPMRGGELFF,TGCGCCAGCAGCCAACCGATGCGAGGCGGGGAGCTGTTTTTT
TRBJ2-5,NA,few,TRBV5-1,CASSLEVYQETQYF,TGCGCCAGCAGCTTGGAAGTCTACCAAGAGACCCAGTACTTC
TRBJ2-1,NA,NA,TRBV27,CASSLRQSYNEQFF,TGTGCCAGCAGTTTACGACAGTCCTACAATGAGCAGTTCTTC
TRBJ2-2,TRBD1,NA,TRBV6-6,CASSYRGQGVTGELFF,TGTGCCAGCAGTTACCGGGGACAGGGGGTGACCGGGGAGCTGTTTTTT
TRBJ1-2,NA,NA,TRBV5-1,CASSGRWSSGYTF,TGCGCCAGCAGCGGTAGGTGGTCATCGGGCTACACCTTC
TRBJ2-5,NA,NA,TRBV7-6,CASSLEGLGRETQYF,TGTGCCAGCAGCTTAGAGGGTCTCGGCCGGGAGACCCAGTACTTC
TRBJ1-1,NA,NA,TRBV30,CAWSSVAGGLNTEAFF,TGTGCCTGGAGTAGTGTCGCGGGAGGCTTGAACACTGAAGCTTTCTTT
TRBJ2-5,NA,NA,TRBV15,CATSRDTRETQYF,TGTGCCACCAGCAGAGATACAAGAGAGACCCAGTACTTC
TRBJ2-6,NA,NA,TRBV2,CASSEAWGTGANVLTF,TGTGCCAGCAGTGAAGCTTGGGGGACCGGGGCCAACGTCCTGACTTTC
TRBJ2-7,NA,NA,TRBV2,CAGSENPAAYEQYF,TGTGCCGGCAGTGAAAACCCCGCAGCCTACGAGCAGTACTTC
TRBJ1-2,NA,NA,TRBV19,CASSIGRERPNYGYTF,TGTGCCAGTAGTATCGGCAGGGAGAGGCCTAACTATGGCTACACCTTC